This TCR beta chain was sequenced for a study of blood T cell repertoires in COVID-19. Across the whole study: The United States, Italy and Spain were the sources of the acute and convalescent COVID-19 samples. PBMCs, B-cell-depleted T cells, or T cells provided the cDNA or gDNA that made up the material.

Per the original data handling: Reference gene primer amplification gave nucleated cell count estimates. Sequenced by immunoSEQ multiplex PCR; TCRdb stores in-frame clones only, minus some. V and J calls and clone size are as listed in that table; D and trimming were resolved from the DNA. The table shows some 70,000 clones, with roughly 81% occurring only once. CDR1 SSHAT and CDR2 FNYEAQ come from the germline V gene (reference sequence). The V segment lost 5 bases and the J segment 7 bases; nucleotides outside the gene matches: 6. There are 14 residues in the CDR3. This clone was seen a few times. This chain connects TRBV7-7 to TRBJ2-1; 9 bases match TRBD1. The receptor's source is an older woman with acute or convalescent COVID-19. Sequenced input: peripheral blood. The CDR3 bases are TGTGCCAGCAGCCGTATACAGGGGGCTAATGAGCAGTTCTTC. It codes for CASSRIQGANEQFF.